The 18 T cell receptor beta chains below come from one sample, sequenced in a study of T cells in Graves' hyperthyroidism and ophthalmopathy. Authors of the study amplified TCR beta CDR3 regions from RNA transcripts. A first-round RT-PCR of the TCR CDR3 used the HTBI primer set. MiXCR was run by TCRdb on the multiplex PCR reads, yielding one entry per CDR3 protein. This sample has approximately 590,000 distinct CDR3 sequences; 15% to 19% occur once, and the top ten carry 6.5% to 8%. The sequencing sample was made of blood. These receptor sequences come from a woman in her twenties or thirties with Graves' hyperthyroidism.

The sample holds many counts of this clonotype. The V gene is TRBV7-2, the J gene TRBJ2-3; TRBD2 might be the D (6 bases). The CDR3 is made up of 15 amino acids. The V end was cut by 1 base, the J end by 4 bases, with 12 bases between. Germline assignment: CDR1 SGHTA and CDR2 FQGNSA. CDR3 protein: CASSLGFREADTQYF. DNA for the CDR3: TGTGCCAGCAGCTTAGGGTTCAGGGAGGCAGATACGCAGTATTTT. Complete variable domain (other parts from reference TRBV7-2 and TRBJ2-3): GAGVSQSPSNKVTEKGKDVELRCDPISGHTALYWYRQSLGQGLEFLIYFQGNSAPDKSGLPSDRFSAERTGGSVSTLTIQRTQQEDSAVYLCASSLGFREADTQYFGPGTRLTVL.

The chain couples TRBV6-2 or TRBV6-3 to TRBJ2-1, with 7 bases that match TRBD1. The CDR3 has 18 amino acids. J gave up 2 bases and V 0 bases, and 10 bases lay outside the gene matches. The germline V gene encodes CDR1 MNHEY and CDR2 SVGEGT. The CDR3 loop reads CASSYSFGQALPYNEQFF. CDR3 bases: TGTGCCAGCAGTTACTCGTTCGGACAGGCCCTCCCCTACAATGAGCAGTTCTTC.

The genes are TRBV28 and TRBJ1-2, with D unclear. This CDR3 is 15 amino acids long. V was trimmed by 5 bases and J by 4 bases, leaving 17 bases between them. Germline CDR1 is MDHEN and CDR2 is SYDVKM. The CDR3 region is CASSIDGVAFYGYTF. CDR3 in DNA: TGTGCCAGCAGTATCGACGGGGTTGCTTTCTATGGCTACACCTTC.

There are a few counts of this clonotype. The chain uses TRBV7-8 and TRBJ2-2, with D unresolved. V lost 6 bases, J lost 0 bases, and 11 bases lay in between. CDR1 is SGHVS and CDR2 is FQNEAQ in the germline V gene. This CDR3 region has 15 residues. CDR3 nucleotides: TGTGCCAGCAGGCTAATCATAGCGAACACCGGGGAGCTGTTTTTT. Protein product: CASRLIIANTGELFF.

This clonotype was seen ten or more times. The chain couples TRBV28 to TRBJ2-5; 8 bases map to TRBD2. The germline gives CDR1 MDHEN, CDR2 SYDVKM. J was trimmed by 2 bases and V by 4 bases; bases with no gene match: 15. The CDR3 extends over 18 amino acids. The CDR3 region is CASSSGRGRGEPQETQYF. DNA for the CDR3: TGTGCCAGCAGTTCGGGACGGGGGCGGGGGGAACCACAAGAGACCCAGTACTTC.

This clonotype was recorded a few times. The chain is built from TRBV15 and TRBJ1-5; perhaps TRBD1 as D (5 bases). V lost 4 bases and J 2 bases, leaving 9 bases between the germline ends. CDR3 length equals 14 residues. CDR1 and CDR2 (germline): LNHNV, YYDKDF (reference sequence). CDR3 sequence reads: CATSTQTGNQPQHF. CDR3 nucleotide sequence: TGTGCCACCAGCACCCAGACAGGCAATCAGCCCCAGCATTTT.

Of note for this clonotype: A read error may be the cause here, since a much bigger clone is one base away. The chain has TRBV28 and TRBJ2-5, with 8 bases lining up with TRBD1. V lost 8 bases and J lost 7; bases outside the gene matches: 9. Germline loops: CDR1 MDHEN, CDR2 SYDVKM. This CDR3 region has 13 residues. Here the CDR3 DNA reads TGTGCCAGCGGGAGACAGGGGTTAGGGACCCAGTACTTC. Encoded protein: CASGRQGLGTQYF. The whole variable domain, remainder taken from reference TRBV28 and TRBJ2-5, is DVKVTQSSRYLVKRTGEKVFLECVQDMDHENMFWYRQDPGLGLRLIYFSYDVKMKEKGDIPEGYSVSREKKERFSLILESASTNQTSMYLCASGRQGLGTQYFGPGTRLLVL.

The chain uses TRBV2 and TRBJ2-7; no clear D gene. CDR1 is SNHLY, CDR2 FYNNEI, per germline. Trimming removed 6 bases from V and 0 bases from J, with 21 bases in between. This CDR3 comprises 17 residues. The CDR3 coding sequence is TGTGCCAGCAGCCAAGAGGCTCTCCACCCCTACTCCTACGAGCAGTACGTC. Its protein is CASSQEALHPYSYEQYV.

The chain carries TRBV10-1 and TRBJ2-3, with D unclear. The ends were cut back, 3 bases at V and 1 base at J, with 8 bases in the middle. Per germline, CDR1 WNHNN and CDR2 SYGVQD (reference sequence). This CDR3 contains 14 residues. The CDR3 protein is CASSDGSGTDTQYF. Written as DNA, the CDR3 is TGCGCCAGCAGTGATGGTTCGGGCACAGATACGCAGTATTTT.

This clonotype turned up a few times. V and J are TRBV27 and TRBJ1-2, with D unresolved. This CDR3 is 16 amino acids long. The germline CDR1 and CDR2 sequences are MNHEY and SMNVEV (reference sequence). Trimming took off 4 bases at V and 0 bases at J, with 15 bases between the two ends. This CDR3 is CASSYLGRGPNYGYTF. CDR3 sequence (DNA): TGTGCCAGCAGTTACCTTGGTCGTGGCCCTAACTATGGCTACACCTTC.

This clonotype has just a few counts. As DNA, the CDR3 is TGTGCCACCAGCAGTAGGCCCTCTGGGGCCAACGTCCTGACTTTC. Its translation: CATSSRPSGANVLTF. The J gene is TRBJ2-6, the V gene TRBV15; D gene unclear. Germline-derived CDR1 and CDR2 are LNHNV and YYDKDF (reference sequence). Trimming removed 3 bases at V and 0 bases at J, with 6 bases between. This CDR3 comprises 15 residues.

This clonotype was found many times. The CDR3 protein is CASSPTLLAGSYEQYF. In DNA form, the CDR3 reads TGTGCCAGCAGTCCAACCCTACTAGCGGGATCCTACGAGCAGTACTTC. The rearrangement uses TRBV3-1 and TRBJ2-7, with 10 bases that match TRBD2. CDR3 size: 16 residues. The J segment lost 1 base and the V segment lost 6 bases, leaving 9 bases of the junction unmatched. Germline V gene sequence: CDR1 LGHDT, CDR2 YNNKEL (reference sequence).

This clonotype was observed a few times. The rearrangement joins TRBV27 to TRBJ2-7, with D possibly being TRBD2 (6 bases). Trimming removed 4 bases at V and 5 bases at J, with 12 bases between. CDR1 is MNHEY, CDR2 SMNVEV, per germline (reference sequence). The length of the CDR3 is 13 residues. CDR3 sequence: CASSSTRFDEQYF. The CDR3 DNA reads TGTGCCAGCAGTTCGACTAGGTTCGACGAGCAGTACTTC.

J is TRBJ1-1 and V is TRBV7-9, with D maybe TRBD1 (5 bases). Trimming took 5 bases from V and 4 from J, leaving 11 bases between them. The germline V gene encodes CDR1 SEHNR and CDR2 FQNEAQ (reference sequence). The CDR3 is made up of 13 amino acids. The CDR3 is CASSPGPSTEAFF. In DNA, the CDR3 is TGTGCCAGCAGCCCGGGACCTTCCACTGAAGCTTTCTTT.

A few counts support this clonotype. The chain combines TRBV20-1 with TRBJ2-1; 8 nucleotides align to TRBD2. The CDR3 loop spans 15 amino acids. After removal of 0 bases from V and 2 bases from J, the junction contained 3 bases not matched to a gene. Per the germline V gene, CDR1 is DFQATT and CDR2 is SNEGSKA (reference sequence). CDR3 residues: CSARDTGGAYNEQFF. CDR3 nucleotides: TGCAGTGCTAGAGATACGGGAGGGGCCTACAATGAGCAGTTCTTC.

This chain joins TRBV30 and TRBJ1-2; D is ambiguous. The CDR3 consists of 11 residues. Germline V gene lookup returns CDR1 GTSNPN and CDR2 SVGIG (reference sequence). V shed 5 bases and J shed 2 bases, with 6 bases lying between them. DNA for the CDR3: TGTGCCTGGGGGGAGAACTATGGCTACACCTTC. Encoded protein: CAWGENYGYTF. Full variable domain (remainder filled in from reference TRBV30 and TRBJ1-2): SQTIHQWPATLVQPVGSPLSLECTVEGTSNPNLYWYRQAAGRGLQLLFYSVGIGQISSEVPQNLSASRPQDRQFILSSKKLLLSDSGFYLCAWGENYGYTFGSGTRLTVV.

Comments on this clonotype: Being one base from a much bigger clone, this may be a read error. The chain uses TRBV30 and TRBJ1-1, with D maybe TRBD1 (5 bases). CDR1 and CDR2 from the germline V gene are GTSNPN and SVGIG (reference sequence). Between the trimmed V and J ends, which lost 3 bases and 0 bases, there was a span of 14 bases. The CDR3 spans 15 residues. CDR3 nucleotides: TGTGCCTGGAGACCCCGGGGCGCTCTGAACACTGAAGCTTTCTTT. As protein: CAWRPRGALNTEAFF.

This clonotype was seen many times. The CDR3: CSVGTGGYGYTF. The CDR3 nucleotides are TGCAGTGTCGGGACAGGGGGCTATGGCTACACCTTC. The gene calls are TRBV20-1 and TRBJ1-2; 11 bases align to TRBD1. V shed 7 bases and J 4 bases; nucleotides not matched to a gene: 2. The CDR3 is made up of 12 amino acids. The germline gives CDR1 DFQATT, CDR2 SNEGSKA (reference sequence).